The 26 T cell receptor beta chains below come from one sample, sequenced in a study of CD8+CD57+ T cells in acquired aplastic anemia. Investigators profiled TCR beta VDJ and CDR3 from genomic DNA template. One entry per CDR3 protein, called by TCRdb with MiXCR from the reads. The sample holds 130,000 or so distinct CDR3 sequences; nearly 40% are singletons and the top ten take about 2.6%. It was patients with CD8+CD57+ cell expansion by flow cytometry who were chosen for sequencing. Sequencing used sorted CD4+, CD8+, or CD8+CD57+ T cells (not recorded which) from PBMCs. Receptors were obtained from a human donor with aplastic anemia.

This clonotype was observed at least ten times. Germline and junction disagree at one end, which may indicate a read error. V and J are TRBV7-9 and TRBJ1-3; D gene unclear. CDR3 length: 15 residues. Germline V gene sequence: CDR1 SEHNR, CDR2 FQNEAQ (reference sequence). As DNA, the CDR3 is TGTGCCAGCAGCCCCGATACAGTGTTCGGAAACACCATATATTTC. Its protein product is CASSPDTVFGNTIYF.

This clonotype was observed at least ten times. The J gene is TRBJ2-1, the V gene TRBV12-3 or TRBV12-4; D is unclear. The CDR3 sequence is 10 residues long. The V and J ends lost 5 bases and 5 bases respectively, with 1 base between them. This chain's CDR3 is CASSNNEQFF. The CDR3 nucleotides are TGTGCCAGCAGTAACAATGAGCAGTTCTTC.

This clonotype was observed a few times. The rearrangement links TRBV19 to TRBJ1-6; 7 bases align to TRBD1. The V segment lost 5 bases and the J segment 7 bases; nucleotides outside the gene matches: 5. The CDR3 runs 14 residues. CDR1 is LNHDA and CDR2 is SQIVND in the germline V gene (reference sequence). For the CDR3, the DNA is TGTGCCAGTAGTTCGGGACAGCGGAATTCACCCCTCCACTTT. Its translation is CASSSGQRNSPLHF.

This chain joins TRBV7-9 and TRBJ2-7; perhaps TRBD2 as D (5 bases). Per the germline V gene, CDR1 is SEHNR and CDR2 is FQNEAQ (reference sequence). The ends were cut back, 1 base at V and 4 bases at J, with 5 bases in the middle. The CDR3 has 12 amino acids. The CDR3 DNA follows: TGTGCCAGCAGCTTAGAGCGGTACGAGCAGTACTTC. Translating it yields CASSLERYEQYF.

In this sample, this clonotype turned up many times. This sequence joins TRBV7-2 and TRBJ1-2; 7 bases match TRBD1. Germline CDR1 SGHTA, CDR2 FQGNSA. V was clipped by 4 bases and J by 6 bases; unmatched bases: 8. CDR3 length: 14 residues. Written as DNA, the CDR3 is TGTGCCAGCAGCTCGTTAGGGGGGACAGATGGCTACACCTTC. Translated: CASSSLGGTDGYTF.

This clonotype was detected ten times or more. The genes are TRBV20-1 and TRBJ2-1, with TRBD1 matching over 9 bases. CDR3 length: 16 amino acids. J gave up 3 bases and V 5 bases, and 11 bases lay outside the gene matches. Germline V gene lookup returns CDR1 DFQATT and CDR2 SNEGSKA (reference sequence). CDR3 sequence: CSALDRGQSFYNEQFF. The CDR3 nucleotides read TGCAGTGCTCTGGACAGGGGTCAGTCCTTCTACAATGAGCAGTTCTTC.

As to this clonotype: Just one base apart from a much larger clone, this may be a read error. CDR3 residues: CASSLPGVPGQYF. The CDR3 nucleotides are TGTGCCAGCAGCTTGCCGGGGGTTCCCGGGCAGTACTTC. The chain uses TRBV5-6 and TRBJ2-7; TRBD2 might be the D (6 bases). The germline CDR1 and CDR2 sequences are SGHDT and YYEEEE. V was trimmed by 1 base and J by 9 bases, leaving 14 bases between them. The CDR3 sequence is 13 residues long.

Ten or more counts support this clonotype. V gene TRBV7-9 combines with J gene TRBJ2-1; D call uncertain. The CDR3 is 13 residues long. V gave up 3 bases and J gave up 6 bases, with 9 bases separating them. Germline V gene lookup returns CDR1 SEHNR and CDR2 FQNEAQ (reference sequence). The CDR3 here is CASSFARTNEQFF. In nucleotides, the CDR3 is TGTGCCAGCAGCTTCGCCAGGACCAATGAGCAGTTCTTC.

The chain recombines TRBV19 with TRBJ1-2; D gene uncertain. CDR1 is LNHDA, CDR2 SQIVND, per germline (reference sequence). V lost 6 bases, J lost 1 base, and 15 bases lay in between. The CDR3 has 15 amino acids. Written as DNA, the CDR3 is TGTGCCAGTAGAGAGGCAGCCAACATTAACTATGGCTACACCTTC. This gives the protein CASREAANINYGYTF.

The rearrangement links TRBV7-2 to TRBJ2-3; no firm D call. The CDR3 is 13 residues long. Germline CDR1 is SGHTA and CDR2 is FQGNSA. With 3 bases removed from V and 4 bases from J, the gap between germline ends came to 8 bases. Here the CDR3 reads CASSLGRADTQYF. CDR3 in DNA: TGTGCCAGCAGCTTGGGTCGCGCAGATACGCAGTATTTT.

Note on this clonotype: This may be a read error: a much more frequent sequence differs by one nucleotide. J is TRBJ1-3 and V is TRBV2, with D uncertain. CDR3 length: 15 amino acids. Looked up from germline, CDR1 is SNHLY and CDR2 is FYNNEI. Trimming took 2 bases from V and 0 from J, leaving 8 bases between them. Here the CDR3 reads CASSESLGSGNTIYF. The CDR3 DNA sequence: TGTGCCAGCAGTGAAAGTCTGGGCTCTGGAAACACCATATATTTT.

The chain uses TRBV29-1 and TRBJ2-7; D unclear. With 4 bases removed from V and 3 bases from J, the gap between germline ends came to 13 bases. The germline V gene has CDR1 SQVTM and CDR2 ANQGSEA. This CDR3 spans 13 amino acids. The CDR3 sequence is CSVASGIDYEQYF. DNA of the CDR3: TGCAGCGTTGCTTCTGGGATCGACTACGAGCAGTACTTC.

This clonotype was observed a few times. The rearrangement joins TRBV7-6 to TRBJ2-7; 7 nucleotides agree with TRBD2. Germline V gene lookup returns CDR1 SGHVS and CDR2 FNYEAQ. The CDR3 runs to 15 residues. The trim removed 1 base at V and 3 bases at J, leaving 6 bases unmatched. The DNA of the CDR3 is TGTGCCAGCAGCTTAGAGCGCGGGGGTAGCTACGAGCAGTACTTC. This translates into CASSLERGGSYEQYF.

This clonotype was picked up many times. The J gene is TRBJ1-6, the V gene TRBV19; TRBD1 might be the D (5 bases). CDR3 length equals 17 residues. Looked up from germline, CDR1 is LNHDA and CDR2 is SQIVND (reference sequence). V lost 7 bases and J lost 10, with 26 bases in between. Here the CDR3 DNA reads TGTGCCAGTACCCCACTTCCAGCCAGGGAAAGAGGCTCACCCCTCCACTTT. Its protein is CASTPLPARERGSPLHF. The variable domain in full, completed from reference TRBV19 and TRBJ1-6, reads DGGITQSPKYLFRKEGQNVTLSCEQNLNHDAMYWYRQDPGQGLRLIYYSQIVNDFQKGDIAEGYSVSREKKESFPLTVTSAQKNPTAFYLCASTPLPARERGSPLHFGNGTRLTVT.

A remark on this clonotype: Compared with germline, one end of the junction differs, possibly owing to a read error. This rearrangement joins TRBV10-3 to TRBJ2-2; 8 nucleotides line up with TRBD2. Germline CDR1 reads ENHRY; CDR2 reads SYGVKD. This CDR3 contains 14 residues. In nucleotides, the CDR3 is TGTGCCATCAGCGAGCCTAGCGGGCGTGGGGAGCGGTTTTTT. Encoded protein: CAISEPSGRGERFF.

The chain links TRBV19 to TRBJ1-2; perhaps TRBD1 as D (5 bases). Germline V gene sequence: CDR1 LNHDA, CDR2 SQIVND (reference sequence). The CDR3 spans 13 residues. Trimming removed 6 bases from V and 9 bases from J, with 17 bases in between. The CDR3 DNA is TGTGCCAGTAGCGGGGACTGGAGGGGTAGCTACACCTTC. As protein: CASSGDWRGSYTF.

The chain combines TRBV24-1 with TRBJ2-4, with 7 bases matching TRBD1. CDR1 is KGHDR and CDR2 is SFDVKD in the germline V gene. The CDR3 has 16 residues. The ends lost 4 bases at V and 0 bases at J; junction bases unmatched: 5. Here the CDR3 reads CATSELAGGAKNIQYF. The DNA for the CDR3 is TGTGCCACCAGTGAGTTAGCAGGGGGAGCCAAAAACATTCAGTACTTC.

The CDR3 sequence is CASSVASPGGNTEAFF. The CDR3 nucleotides read TGTGCCAGCAGCGTAGCTTCCCCCGGTGGGAACACTGAAGCTTTCTTT. This sequence joins TRBV9 and TRBJ1-1; D is unresolved. The CDR3 extends over 16 amino acids. The V end was cut by 0 bases, the J end by 1 base, with 13 bases between. Per germline, CDR1 SGDLS and CDR2 YYNGEE.

The sample holds a few counts of this clonotype. The genes are TRBV6-1 and TRBJ1-4; 10 positions agree with TRBD1. Trimming removed 6 bases from V and 5 bases from J; junction bases left unmatched: 9. The CDR3 spans 16 residues. Germline CDR1 reads MNHNS; CDR2 reads SASEGT. The CDR3 DNA reads as TGTGCCAGCAGCCGAGGACAGGGGGTCCCCAATGAAAAACTGTTTTTT. This sequence encodes CASSRGQGVPNEKLFF.

About this clonotype: Given a much more abundant clone one base away, this may be a read error. The conserved phenylalanine or tryptophan normally closing the CDR3 is absent here, so this likely arose from a read error. The rearrangement uses TRBV5-6 and TRBJ2-5; D is uncertain. The CDR3 loop spans 13 amino acids. Germline V gives CDR1 SGHDT, CDR2 YYEEEE. Trimming took off 1 base at V and 1 base at J, with 5 bases between the two ends. The CDR3 region is CASSLYIQETQYL. In DNA, the CDR3 is TGTGCCAGCAGCTTGTATATCCAAGAGACCCAGTACCTC.

This clonotype has just a few counts. An end of the junction differs from the germline gene, which may be a read error. V is TRBV29-1 and J is TRBJ1-1; 7 bases map to TRBD1. Germline CDR1 reads SQVTM; CDR2 reads ANQGSEA. This CDR3 has 13 amino acids. The chain's CDR3 is CSVPGGGNTEAFF. In DNA, the CDR3 is TGCAGCGTTCCAGGGGGGGGGAACACTGAAGCCTTCTTT.

This clonotype was seen at least ten times. The J gene is TRBJ2-5, the V gene TRBV20-1; D might be TRBD1 or TRBD2, each matching 6 bases. Per germline, CDR1 DFQATT and CDR2 SNEGSKA (reference sequence). This CDR3 comprises 14 residues. Trimming removed 5 bases at V and 1 base at J, with 14 bases between. The CDR3 DNA reads as TGCAGTGCTTCGCTACGGGGGCCCCAAGAGACCCAGTACTTC. This sequence encodes CSASLRGPQETQYF.

Many counts were recorded for this clonotype. The chain joins TRBV5-6 to TRBJ1-5, with a weak D call TRBD1 (6 bases). The CDR3 runs 16 residues. Per the germline V gene, CDR1 is SGHDT and CDR2 is YYEEEE. V was pared by 4 bases and J by 4 bases, with 18 bases between. CDR3 DNA sequence: TGTGCCAGCAGCCAAAAGTCGACAGGAAATAATCAGCCCCAGCATTTT. It specifies CASSQKSTGNNQPQHF. The full variable domain, its missing parts supplied by reference TRBV5-6 and TRBJ1-5, is DAGVTQSPTHLIKTRGQQVTLRCSPKSGHDTVSWYQQALGQGPQFIFQYYEEEERQRGNFPDRFSGHQFPNYSSELNVNALLLGDSALYLCASSQKSTGNNQPQHFGDGTRLSIL.

The rearrangement joins TRBV2 to TRBJ2-5, with TRBD1 matching 9 bases. The CDR3 is 14 residues long. Germline CDR1 reads SNHLY; CDR2 reads FYNNEI. The trim removed 6 bases at V and 5 bases at J, leaving 7 bases unmatched. The CDR3 DNA is TGTGCCAGCAGCTTGACCGGGACAGGGGAGACCCAGTACTTC. Amino acid sequence: CASSLTGTGETQYF.

V usage is TRBV20-1 and J usage is TRBJ1-2; 8 positions agree with TRBD1. The V gene end was trimmed by 3 bases and the J gene end by 3 bases; junction bases not matched to a gene: 6. Germline CDR1 and CDR2: DFQATT and SNEGSKA (reference sequence). The CDR3 has 14 residues. CDR3 loop: CSASPGQGDYGYTF. The CDR3, as DNA: TGCAGTGCTAGCCCCGGACAGGGCGACTATGGCTACACCTTC.

This clonotype was seen many times. The chain has TRBV6-1 and TRBJ2-7, with D perhaps given as TRBD1 or TRBD2 (6 bases each). The V end was cut by 6 bases, the J end by 2 bases, with 17 bases between. The CDR3 consists of 15 residues. Looked up from germline, CDR1 is MNHNS and CDR2 is SASEGT. The chain's CDR3 is CASRTGAGRTYEQYF. CDR3 bases: TGTGCCAGCAGGACGGGGGCGGGGAGGACCTACGAGCAGTACTTC.